This section outlines one T cell receptor beta chain sequence together with its context. Its specificity is not known. CDR1 is SEHNR and CDR2 is FQNEAQ in the germline V gene (reference sequence). Trimming removed 5 bases at V and 12 bases at J, with 14 bases between. The CDR3 runs to 12 residues. The sample belongs to a study of PD-1 blockade in classical Hodgkin lymphoma. Notes on the study in general: The study found complete responders had baseline diversity similar to newly diagnosed patients.

Clones were sequenced by immunoSEQ multiplex PCR, and TCRdb holds only the in-frame ones, with some missing. This sample has around 57,000 clones, with approximately 86% found just once. Time point: cycle 4 day 1 (C4D1), after less than seven weeks of nivolumab. All trial patients relapsed after autologous stem cell transplantation. The clonotype originates from a human donor with classical Hodgkin lymphoma. Source: peripheral blood mononuclear cells (PBMCs), taken before the fourth cycle of nivolumab. This chain links TRBV7-9 with TRBJ2-1; D is unresolved. CDR3 nucleotide sequence: TGTGCCAGCAGCCCCTACAACGGCGGGCAGTTCTTC. Amino acid sequence: CASSPYNGGQFF.